This entry describes one T cell receptor (beta chain). Its specificity is not known. The junction had 9 bases not matched to a gene; V was cut back by 2 bases and J by 7 bases. Germline loops: CDR1 SGHRS, CDR2 YFSETQ. The CDR3 is 16 residues long. The sorted-subset replicate PCRs were given 200 ng DNA, which is tens of thousands of T cell genomes. Sequenced by immunoSEQ multiplex PCR; TCRdb stores in-frame clones only, minus some. The sample shows approximately 2,000,000 clones, around 93% of them seen only once. This specimen comes from a study of shared clonotypes between healthy human individuals. In the CD4+ fraction, cells were divided into CD45RA+ naive and CD45RA-negative memory subsets. Overall study results and limits: Among the subsets, naive ones generally showed larger estimated richness than memory ones.

The material sequenced was naive CD4+ T cells from PBMCs. Described subset: CD45RA+ positively selected. V usage is TRBV5-1 and J usage is TRBJ1-2; 12 bases line up with TRBD1. The receptor comes from a man aged 18 to 29 in good health. Some clones in this sample may be carry-over from other donors' samples. The CDR3 region is CASSLTGTGGVVGYTF. The CDR3 DNA reads as TGCGCCAGCAGCTTAACCGGGACAGGGGGCGTAGTTGGCTACACCTTC.